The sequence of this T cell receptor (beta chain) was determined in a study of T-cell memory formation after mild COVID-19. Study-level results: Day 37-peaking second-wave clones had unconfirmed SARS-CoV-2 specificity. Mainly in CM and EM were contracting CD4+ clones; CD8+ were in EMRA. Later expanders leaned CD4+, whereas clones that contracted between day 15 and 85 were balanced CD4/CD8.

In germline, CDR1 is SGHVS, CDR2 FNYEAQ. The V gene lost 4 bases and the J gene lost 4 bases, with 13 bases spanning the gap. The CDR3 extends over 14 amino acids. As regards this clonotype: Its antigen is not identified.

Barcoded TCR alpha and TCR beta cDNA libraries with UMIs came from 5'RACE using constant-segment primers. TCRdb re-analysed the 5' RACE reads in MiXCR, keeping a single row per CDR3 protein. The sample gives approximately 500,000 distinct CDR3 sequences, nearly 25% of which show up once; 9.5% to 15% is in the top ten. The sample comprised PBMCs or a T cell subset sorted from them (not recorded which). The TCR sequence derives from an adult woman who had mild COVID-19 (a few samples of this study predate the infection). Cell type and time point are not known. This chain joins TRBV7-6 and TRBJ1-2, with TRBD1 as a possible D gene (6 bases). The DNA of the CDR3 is TGTGCCAGCAGCTCTTATTCAGGGGCCTATGGCTACACCTTC. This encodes CASSSYSGAYGYTF.